Sequencing of this TCR beta chain was carried out in a study of naive and memory T cell subsets. Two oligonucleotides, mixed equimolar, formed the beta constant-region primer covering TRBC1 and TRBC2. An oligonucleotide with the SP2 primer and a 12-nucleotide UMI was ligated to the cDNA 3' end. The ligated cDNA underwent four PCR rounds using SP2 and nested alpha and beta constant-region primers. TCRdb passed the UMI-ligation and nested PCR reads through MiXCR, listing each CDR3 protein once. The table has around 23,000 distinct CDR3 sequences, about 10% seen once; the top ten hold 18%. Four subsets defined by CD45RA and CD27 were sorted after CD3, CD4, CD8 and live/dead staining. On this clonotype: Its antigen remains unidentified. One end of the junction fails to match germline, which may point to a read error.

The study, taken as a whole, reports: In naive cells, over 95% of TCR sequences were seen only once.

CDR3 length: 11 amino acids. Looked up from germline, CDR1 is MNHEY and CDR2 is SMNVEV (reference sequence). J is TRBJ1-1 and V is TRBV27; 7 bases map to TRBD1. What was sequenced was central memory CD8+ T cells from blood. The clonotype was recovered from a human donor in good health. CDR3 sequence (DNA): TGTGCCAGCATGACAGGGTTTGAATCTTTCTTT. It is translated as CASMTGFESFF.